This T cell receptor beta chain was captured by sequencing in a study of blood T cells in healthy people across ages. CDR1 and CDR2 (germline): ENHRY, SYGVKD. Trimming left V 4 bases short and J 2 bases short, with 16 bases between. This CDR3 region has 16 residues. A second roughly 7 to 11 cycle PCR used barcoded and J-beta primers. TCRdb itself ran the 5' RACE reads through MiXCR, one entry per CDR3 protein. The repertoire holds over a million distinct CDR3 sequences, approximately 42% seen once, with roughly 7.9% in the top ten. This clonotype was recorded a few times. The chain couples TRBV10-3 to TRBJ2-3; a possible D gene is TRBD1 (6 bases). The source is a woman aged 18-29 years in good health. Material for sequencing was blood. The CDR3 is CAISVNPGQPTDTQYF. The CDR3 DNA is TGTGCCATCAGTGTGAACCCGGGACAACCCACAGATACGCAGTATTTT.